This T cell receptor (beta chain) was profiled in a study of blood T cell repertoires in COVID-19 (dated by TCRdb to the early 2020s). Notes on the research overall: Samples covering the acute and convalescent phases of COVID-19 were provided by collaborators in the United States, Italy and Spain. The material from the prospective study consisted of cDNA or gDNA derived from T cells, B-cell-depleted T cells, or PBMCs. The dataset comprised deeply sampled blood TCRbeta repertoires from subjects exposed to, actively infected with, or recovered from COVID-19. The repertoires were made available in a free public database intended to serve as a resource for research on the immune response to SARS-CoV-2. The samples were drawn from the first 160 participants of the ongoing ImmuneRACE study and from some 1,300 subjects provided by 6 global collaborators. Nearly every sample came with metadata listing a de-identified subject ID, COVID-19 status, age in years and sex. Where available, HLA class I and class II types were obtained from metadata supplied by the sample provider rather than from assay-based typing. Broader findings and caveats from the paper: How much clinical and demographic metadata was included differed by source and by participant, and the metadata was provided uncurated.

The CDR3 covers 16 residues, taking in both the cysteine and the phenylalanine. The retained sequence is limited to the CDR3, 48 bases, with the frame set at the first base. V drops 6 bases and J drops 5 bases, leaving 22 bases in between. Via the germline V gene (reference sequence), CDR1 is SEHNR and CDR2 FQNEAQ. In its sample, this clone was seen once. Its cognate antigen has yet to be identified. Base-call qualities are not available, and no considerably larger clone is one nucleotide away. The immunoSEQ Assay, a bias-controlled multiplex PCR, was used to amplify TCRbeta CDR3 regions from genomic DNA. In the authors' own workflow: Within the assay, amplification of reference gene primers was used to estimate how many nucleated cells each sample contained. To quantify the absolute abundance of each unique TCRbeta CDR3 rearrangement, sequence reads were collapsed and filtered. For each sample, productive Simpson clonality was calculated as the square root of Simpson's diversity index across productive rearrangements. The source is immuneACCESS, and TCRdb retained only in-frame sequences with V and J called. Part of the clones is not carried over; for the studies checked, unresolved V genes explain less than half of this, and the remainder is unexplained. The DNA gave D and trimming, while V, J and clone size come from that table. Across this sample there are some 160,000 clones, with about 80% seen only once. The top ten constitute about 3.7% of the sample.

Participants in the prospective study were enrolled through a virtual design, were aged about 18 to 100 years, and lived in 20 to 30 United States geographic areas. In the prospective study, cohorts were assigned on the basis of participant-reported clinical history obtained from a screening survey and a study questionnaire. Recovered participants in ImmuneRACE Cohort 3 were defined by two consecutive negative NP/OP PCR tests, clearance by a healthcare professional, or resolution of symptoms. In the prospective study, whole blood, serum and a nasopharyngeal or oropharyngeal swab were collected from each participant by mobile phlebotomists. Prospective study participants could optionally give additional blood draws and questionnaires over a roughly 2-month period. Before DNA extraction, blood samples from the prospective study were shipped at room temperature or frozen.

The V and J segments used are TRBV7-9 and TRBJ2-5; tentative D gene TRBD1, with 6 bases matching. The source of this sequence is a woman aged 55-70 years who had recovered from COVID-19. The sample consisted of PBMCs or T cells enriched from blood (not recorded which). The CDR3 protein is CASSIRSEEGDETQYF. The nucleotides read TGTGCCAGCAGTATTAGAAGTGAAGAGGGGGATGAGACCCAGTACTTC. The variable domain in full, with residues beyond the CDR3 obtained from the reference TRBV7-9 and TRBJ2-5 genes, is DTGVSQNPRHKITKRGQNVTFRCDPISEHNRLYWYRQTLGQGPEFLTYFQNEAQLEKSRLLSDRFSAERPKGSFSTLEIQRTEQGDSAMYLCASSIRSEEGDETQYFGPGTRLLVL.